This TCR beta chain was retrieved from a study of spatial heterogeneity in lung cancer. The CDR3 extends over 15 amino acids. Deletions cut 3 bases from V and 1 base from J, with 12 bases between. TCRdb reanalysed the 5' RACE reads using MiXCR and keeps one entry per CDR3 protein. The data show tens of thousands of distinct CDR3 sequences, with just over 3% seen just once and around 34% held by the top ten. Time point meaning: sample taken at primary tumor resection. The TCR was taken from a male donor with early-stage non-small cell lung cancer. This chain uses TRBV12-3 or TRBV12-4 with TRBJ2-5, with TRBD1 as a possible D gene (6 bases). The starting material was normal lung tissue next to the tumor, obtained at surgery. The CDR3 here is CASSLVGGPQETQYF. In DNA form, the CDR3 reads TGTGCCAGCAGTTTGGTAGGGGGACCCCAAGAGACCCAGTACTTC.